Sequencing of this TCR beta chain was carried out in a study of radiation and T cells in renal cell carcinoma. The data were produced by immunoSEQ multiplex PCR, yet TCRdb's version contains in-frame clones alone and is incomplete. This table holds roughly 170,000 clones, less than 90% found once. Findings and limits, study-wide: From baseline, blood top tumor clonotypes peaked at 2 weeks post-radiation.

As to this clone: The target antigen is unknown.

Sample time point: blood 4 weeks post-SBRT, at nephrectomy. As for treatment: 15 Gy SBRT to primary tumor, nephrectomy 4 weeks later. Serial blood draws occurred at baseline and 2 and 4 weeks post-SBRT. This renal cell carcinoma was of the clear cell type. Germline V gene lookup returns CDR1 SQVTM and CDR2 ANQGSEA. The CDR3 is 14 residues long. V was pared by 2 bases and J by 5 bases, with 12 bases between. The J gene is TRBJ2-2, the V gene TRBV29-1; TRBD2 is a possible D gene (6 bases). Sequences were derived from blood, sampled from a patient whose treatment included radiotherapy and nephrectomy. The source is a woman between 50 and 59 years old with renal cell carcinoma. Here the CDR3 reads CSVERPGDTGELFF. The CDR3 DNA reads TGCAGCGTTGAAAGGCCGGGAGATACCGGGGAGCTGTTTTTT.